This is a list of T cell receptor beta chains from one sample in a study of cytomegalovirus exposure and HLA in healthy donors. Here immunoSEQ multiplex PCR was the method, and the copy in TCRdb shows in-frame clones only, minus some. The table shows 100,000 or so clones, with 60% to 85% occurring only once. The sequencing input was PBMCs. Receptor source: a female donor in good health and CMV-seropositive. Both conserved end residues are part of each CDR3. Clone sizes are given selectively: once, few, many, or a class where the clone is expanded.

V gene	J gene	clone size	CDR3 protein
TRBV11-2	TRBJ2-1	-	CASSTPRGGYEQFF
TRBV4-2	TRBJ2-3	-	CASSQDQARRGDTQYF
TRBV30	TRBJ2-1	once	CAWKVSGTSGGSYNEQFF
TRBV5-1	TRBJ2-3	-	CASSLIGGGTDTQYF
TRBV19	TRBJ1-2	-	CASSSAAGGYTF
TRBV19	TRBJ1-1	once	CASSINQGIGTEAFF
TRBV6-5	TRBJ2-2	-	CASRPPSRTGELFF
TRBV4-2	TRBJ2-1	-	CASSRNSGANNEQFF
TRBV5-1	TRBJ1-2	-	CASSSDFYYGYTF
TRBV2	TRBJ1-2	-	CAREGQLYGYTF
TRBV15	TRBJ2-5	-	CATSRDRGNGETQYF
TRBV9	TRBJ2-7	-	CASSPSGRVPYEQYF
TRBV4-2	TRBJ2-2	-	CASIGDSTSTGELFF
TRBV5-8	TRBJ1-4	-	CATSLIRAAVF
TRBV10-1	TRBJ2-7	-	CASAGQGAGEQYF
TRBV6-5	TRBJ2-3	-	CASRKGGETDTQYF
TRBV18	TRBJ1-3	few	CASSPTGGQPSLSGNTIYF
TRBV27	TRBJ2-7	-	CASSSGSPRHEQYF
TRBV6-1	TRBJ1-5	-	CASSRTGSNQPQHF
TRBV6-1	TRBJ1-5	-	CASSGKDLSRVTNQPQHF
TRBV5-1	TRBJ2-3	-	CASALGLAGARVADTQYF
TRBV11-2	TRBJ1-3	-	CASSLDRVGNTIYF
TRBV11-2	TRBJ2-1	once	CASSLGVRQGGYNEQFF
TRBV28	TRBJ1-5	-	CASSSGGSNQPQHF
TRBV11-3	TRBJ2-2	-	CASSFGGAGELFF
TRBV6-5	TRBJ2-3	-	CASSLDKAADTQYF
TRBV6-5	TRBJ1-2	-	CASSTRYGYTF
TRBV7-9	TRBJ1-4	-	CASSSGQGTNEKLFF
TRBV7-2	TRBJ1-5	-	CASSSSRRGRDQPQHF
TRBV28	TRBJ1-1	-	CASTLGGRTTEAFF
TRBV5-4	TRBJ1-1	-	CASSPRTALRDTEAFF
TRBV27	TRBJ1-5	-	CASSPYSSNQPQHF
TRBV7-8	TRBJ2-1	-	CASSIQPGTLRFNEQFF
TRBV11-2	TRBJ2-3	-	CASRSQGGTFMDTQYF
TRBV7-7	TRBJ2-2	-	CASSTTANTGELFF
TRBV6-5	TRBJ2-1	-	CASSATGYNEQFF
TRBV5-4	TRBJ2-3	-	CASSFLAGGSTDTQYF
TRBV5-1	TRBJ2-5	-	CASSSGTGKGETQYF
TRBV11-1	TRBJ2-5	-	CASSLRRQGIKTQYF
TRBV19	TRBJ1-6	few	CASSSTGLNSPLHF